This entry features one T cell receptor beta chain sequence. Its cognate antigen is unknown. The record originates from a study of cytomegalovirus exposure and HLA in healthy donors. Though probably carrying unrecorded immune exposures, donors were nominally healthy at sampling. It was with 60 Vbeta and 13 Jbeta primers that the PCR ran. Sequencing was performed with immunoSEQ multiplex PCR; in TCRdb, only in-frame clones are kept and a portion is missing. The repertoire includes fewer than 45,000 clones, around two thirds of them detected once, and less than 4% sits in the top ten. Trimming took off 6 bases at V and 9 bases at J, with 15 bases between the two ends. Germline loops: CDR1 MNHEY, CDR2 SVGAGI. There are 13 residues in the CDR3. Study-level points and caveats: Researchers reported in a later analysis that common viral pathogens appeared linked to several top clusters.

The sequenced sample was PBMCs. The chain combines TRBV6-5 with TRBJ2-1; maybe TRBD1 (5 bases). The TCR comes from a woman aged 25 to 39 in good health and CMV-seronegative. In DNA form, the CDR3 reads TGTGCCAGCAGACACGGACCTAGGGGTGAGCAGTTCTTC. Translated: CASRHGPRGEQFF.